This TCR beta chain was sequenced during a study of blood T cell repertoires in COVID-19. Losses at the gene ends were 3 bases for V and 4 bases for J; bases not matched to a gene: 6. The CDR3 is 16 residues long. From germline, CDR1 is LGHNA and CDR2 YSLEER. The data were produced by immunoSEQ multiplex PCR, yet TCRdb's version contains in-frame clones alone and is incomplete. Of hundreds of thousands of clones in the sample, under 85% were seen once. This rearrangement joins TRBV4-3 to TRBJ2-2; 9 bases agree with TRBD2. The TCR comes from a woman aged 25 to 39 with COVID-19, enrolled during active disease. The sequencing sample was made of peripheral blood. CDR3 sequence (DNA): TGCGCCAGCAGCCAGACCCGTAGCGGGAGCACCGGGGAGCTGTTTTTT. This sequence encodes CASSQTRSGSTGELFF.